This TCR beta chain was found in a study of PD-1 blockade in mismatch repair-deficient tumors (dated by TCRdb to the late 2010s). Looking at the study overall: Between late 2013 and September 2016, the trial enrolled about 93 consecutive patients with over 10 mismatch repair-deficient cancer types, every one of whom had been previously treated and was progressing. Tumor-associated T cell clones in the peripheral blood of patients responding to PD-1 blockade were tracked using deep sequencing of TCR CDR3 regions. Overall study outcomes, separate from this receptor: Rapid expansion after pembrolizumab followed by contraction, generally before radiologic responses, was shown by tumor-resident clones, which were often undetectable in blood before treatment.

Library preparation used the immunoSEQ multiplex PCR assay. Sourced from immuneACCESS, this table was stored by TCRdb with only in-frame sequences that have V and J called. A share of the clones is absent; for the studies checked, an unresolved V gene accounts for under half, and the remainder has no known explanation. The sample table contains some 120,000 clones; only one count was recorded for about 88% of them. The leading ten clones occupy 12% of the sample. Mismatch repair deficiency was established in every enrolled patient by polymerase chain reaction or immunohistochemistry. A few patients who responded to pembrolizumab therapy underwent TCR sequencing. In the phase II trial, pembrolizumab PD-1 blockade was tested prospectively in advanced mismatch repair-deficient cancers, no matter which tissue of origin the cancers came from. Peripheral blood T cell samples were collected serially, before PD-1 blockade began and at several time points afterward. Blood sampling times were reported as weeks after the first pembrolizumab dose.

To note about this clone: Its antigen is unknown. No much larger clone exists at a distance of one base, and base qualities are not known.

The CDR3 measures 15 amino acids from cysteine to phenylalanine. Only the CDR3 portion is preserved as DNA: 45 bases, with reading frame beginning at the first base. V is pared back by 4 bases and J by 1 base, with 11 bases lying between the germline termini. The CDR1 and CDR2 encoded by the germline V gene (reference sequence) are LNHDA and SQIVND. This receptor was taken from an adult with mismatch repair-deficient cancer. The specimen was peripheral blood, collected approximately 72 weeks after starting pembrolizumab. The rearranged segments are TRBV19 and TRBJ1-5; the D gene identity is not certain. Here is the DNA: TGTGCCAGTAGTACCGACATCTCAAGCAATCAGCCCCAGCATTTT. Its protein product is CASSTDISSNQPQHF.